Presented here are 8 T cell receptor beta chains from one specimen sequenced in a study of shared clonotypes between healthy human individuals. Profiling relied on immunoSEQ multiplex PCR, and the TCRdb table lists in-frame clones only, not all of them. The data show more than 2,000,000 clones, with 80% to 95% seen just once and about 0.37% held by the top ten. The sequencing sample was made of naive CD4+ T cells from PBMCs. The subset denotes: CD45RA+ positively selected. These TCRs come from a young man in good health. Some clones in this sample may be carry-over from other donors' samples.

This chain uses TRBV15 with TRBJ1-2; D unclear. With 0 bases removed from V and 0 bases from J, the gap between germline ends came to 8 bases. Germline values: CDR1 LNHNV, CDR2 YYDKDF (reference sequence). CDR3 length: 15 amino acids. The CDR3 spells CATSRDGEANYGYTF. Written as DNA, the CDR3 is TGTGCCACCAGCAGAGATGGGGAAGCTAACTATGGCTACACCTTC.

The chain has TRBV27 and TRBJ1-2; TRBD1 might be the D (6 bases). V lost 2 bases and J 4 bases, leaving 11 bases between the germline ends. CDR3 length: 14 residues. Germline CDR1 is MNHEY and CDR2 is SMNVEV (reference sequence). Here the CDR3 DNA reads TGTGCCAGCAGTTTAAAAGGGGGAGGCTATGGCTACACCTTC. It is translated as CASSLKGGGYGYTF.

This chain links TRBV5-4 with TRBJ2-2; 7 nucleotides align to TRBD2. This CDR3 comprises 16 residues. With 3 bases clipped from V and 3 bases from J, the junction kept 8 bases outside the gene matches. Germline V gene data show CDR1 as SGHNT and CDR2 as YYREEE (reference sequence). The CDR3, as DNA: TGTGCCAGCAGCTCCCCCCGGGGGGAGGACACCGGGGAGCTGTTTTTT. Protein product: CASSSPRGEDTGELFF.

The chain carries TRBV7-8 and TRBJ2-1; 9 nucleotides agree with TRBD1. Germline values: CDR1 SGHVS, CDR2 FQNEAQ. This CDR3 is built from 17 residues. The trim removed 5 bases at V and 7 bases at J, leaving 15 bases unmatched. CDR3 in amino acids: CASSHRGRAEWRNEQFF. The DNA of the CDR3 is TGTGCCAGCAGCCACAGGGGGCGTGCGGAGTGGAGGAATGAGCAGTTCTTC.

This chain links TRBV6-1 with TRBJ2-5; TRBD1 might be the D (6 bases). V shed 7 bases and J shed 4 bases, with 13 bases lying between them. The CDR3 length is 13 residues. Germline V lookup: CDR1 MNHNS, CDR2 SASEGT. DNA for the CDR3: TGTGCCAGCACCTTAACAGGGACAGAGACCCAGTACTTC. Amino acid sequence: CASTLTGTETQYF.

V usage is TRBV27 and J usage is TRBJ2-6; D perhaps matches TRBD2 (6 bases). The germline V gene encodes CDR1 MNHEY and CDR2 SMNVEV (reference sequence). Trimming shortened V by 6 bases and J by 3 bases, and 12 bases separated the two germline ends. The CDR3 sequence is 15 residues long. The CDR3 bases are TGTGCCAGCAGCCGAGGGAGGTTTGGGGCCAACGTCCTGACTTTC. Its translation is CASSRGRFGANVLTF.

The chain employs TRBV2 and TRBJ1-4; D remains unclear. The CDR3 extends over 13 amino acids. Germline V lookup: CDR1 SNHLY, CDR2 FYNNEI. The V gene lost 6 bases and the J gene lost 4 bases, with 9 bases spanning the gap. CDR3 DNA: TGTGCCAGCAGCTATCCTGTTAATGAAAAACTGTTTTTT. This sequence encodes CASSYPVNEKLFF.

The V call is TRBV6-5, the J call TRBJ1-1; no definite D call. The CDR3 contains 15 residues. Germline CDR1 reads MNHEY; CDR2 reads SVGAGI. Deletions cut 6 bases from V and 3 bases from J, with 17 bases between. Here the CDR3 DNA reads TGTGCCAGCAGCCGCCCAAACCGAGGGTACACTGAAGCTTTCTTT. Translating it yields CASSRPNRGYTEAFF.